The 14 T cell receptor beta chains presented below share a single source sample, sequenced in a study of graft-versus-host responses after intestinal transplantation. Clones were read by immunoSEQ multiplex PCR, and TCRdb kept only the in-frame ones, dropping some. This table has about 29,000 clones, more than 85% appearing once. This sample comprised PBMCs, obtained about 62 days after intestinal transplant. All receptors come from a human patient who received an intestinal transplant, so some T cells may come from the graft donor.

The CDR3 reads CATHSTTTTDGGQYF. CDR3 coding DNA: TGTGCCACCCACTCGACTACCACCACGGATGGGGGGCAGTATTTT. The chain has TRBV15 and TRBJ2-3, with D possibly being TRBD1 or TRBD2 (5 bases each). V was pared by 8 bases and J by 11 bases, with 26 bases between. This CDR3 is 15 amino acids long. Germline-derived CDR1 and CDR2 are LNHNV and YYDKDF (reference sequence).

The chain recombines TRBV6-5 with TRBJ1-1; 9 bases are shared with TRBD1. Germline trimming cut 5 bases from V and 1 base from J; bases unmatched to any gene: 2. The germline V gene encodes CDR1 MNHEY and CDR2 SVGAGI. CDR3 length equals 14 residues. The CDR3 here is CASSRDRENTEAFF. CDR3 coding DNA: TGTGCCAGCAGTCGGGACAGGGAGAACACTGAAGCTTTCTTT.

V gene TRBV21-1 combines with J gene TRBJ2-5; the listed D gene, TRBD1, was not tested against the DNA. TRBV21-1 is a listed pseudogene. The CDR3 covers 10 residues. This CDR3 reads CDEAGRTDYF. CDR3 DNA sequence: TGTGACGAAGCTGGGCGGACAGATTACTTC.

V is TRBV19 and J is TRBJ2-7, with 9 bases matching TRBD1. The germline gives CDR1 LNHDA, CDR2 SQIVND (reference sequence). The junction had 6 bases not matched to a gene; V was cut back by 5 bases and J by 7 bases. This CDR3 is 13 amino acids long. The CDR3 protein is CASSFPGTGEQYF. The DNA for the CDR3 is TGTGCCAGTAGTTTCCCCGGGACAGGGGAGCAGTACTTC.

V usage is TRBV12-5 and J usage is TRBJ2-2, with D possibly being TRBD1 (5 bases). Between the trimmed V and J ends, which lost 2 bases and 7 bases, there was a span of 29 bases. This CDR3 comprises 20 residues. The germline V gene encodes CDR1 LGHNT and CDR2 FRNRAP. CDR3 DNA: TGTGCTAGTGGTTTGTGGGGCTCATTAGTGGGCAGCGCAACCGTCGGGGAGCTGTTTTTT. This gives the protein CASGLWGSLVGSATVGELFF.

The gene calls are TRBV15 and TRBJ1-1, with 7 positions matching TRBD1. CDR1 and CDR2 from the germline V gene are LNHNV and YYDKDF (reference sequence). The CDR3 totals 15 residues. V trimming: 1 base; J trimming: 8 bases; junction bases outside the gene matches: 10. DNA for the CDR3: TGTGCCACCAGCAGAGTCGGGGCGGGACAGCTAGAAGCTTTCTTT. Protein sequence: CATSRVGAGQLEAFF.

This chain links TRBV5-1 with TRBJ2-1, with 11 nucleotides matching TRBD2. The CDR3 totals 16 residues. CDR1 is SGHRS, CDR2 YFSETQ, per germline. With 0 bases clipped from V and 4 bases from J, the junction kept 3 bases outside the gene matches. CDR3 residues: CASSLGSGRGYNEQFF. For the CDR3, the DNA is TGCGCCAGCAGCTTGGGTAGCGGGAGGGGATACAATGAGCAGTTCTTC.

The chain employs TRBV9 and TRBJ1-4; no reliable D call. CDR1 and CDR2 (germline): SGDLS, YYNGEE. V was cut by 0 bases and J by 5 bases, with 8 bases left in between. The CDR3 has 14 amino acids. The CDR3 here is CASSVGIMNEKLFF. The CDR3 DNA reads as TGTGCCAGCAGCGTAGGCATAATGAATGAAAAACTGTTTTTT. Full variable domain (rest looked up from reference TRBV9 and TRBJ1-4): DSGVTQTPKHLITATGQRVTLRCSPRSGDLSVYWYQQSLDQGLQFLIQYYNGEERAKGNILERFSAQQFPDLHSELNLSSLELGDSALYFCASSVGIMNEKLFFGSGTQLSVL.

The sample holds one count of this clone. The CDR3 spells CASSPVGGEVPYEQYF. CDR3 DNA: TGTGCCAGTAGCCCCGTTGGTGGGGAGGTCCCCTACGAGCAGTACTTC. This rearrangement joins TRBV19 to TRBJ2-7, with a tentative D call TRBD2 (6 bases). The CDR3 runs 16 residues. Trimming left V 6 bases short and J 2 bases short, with 20 bases between. In germline, CDR1 is LNHDA, CDR2 SQIVND (reference sequence).

This sequence joins TRBV27 and TRBJ1-2; D might be TRBD1 (6 bases). This CDR3 is built from 17 residues. Germline V gene sequence: CDR1 MNHEY, CDR2 SMNVEV (reference sequence). Between the trimmed V and J ends, which lost 3 bases and 0 bases, there was a span of 17 bases. CDR3 protein: CASSFTVLGQTNYGYTF. The CDR3 region has the DNA TGTGCCAGCAGTTTCACCGTTCTTGGACAGACTAACTATGGCTACACCTTC.

Only one count was recorded for this clone. The genes are TRBV4-1 and TRBJ2-7; D call uncertain. Trimming shortened V by 4 bases and J by 0 bases, and 13 bases separated the two germline ends. Germline-derived CDR1 and CDR2 are MGHRA and YSYEKL. The CDR3 covers 15 residues. CDR3 bases: TGCGCCAGCAGCCCTCTGCCGCTTAGCTCCTACGAGCAGTACTTC. Its protein product is CASSPLPLSSYEQYF.

The chain combines TRBV6-5 with TRBJ1-2; no reliable D call. Germline CDR1 reads MNHEY; CDR2 reads SVGAGI. Trimming removed 6 bases at V and 2 bases at J, with 13 bases between. The CDR3 has 14 amino acids. CDR3 protein: CASSRVPVNYGYTF. In DNA form, the CDR3 reads TGTGCCAGCAGCCGGGTCCCCGTGAACTATGGCTACACCTTC.

The chain joins TRBV2 to TRBJ1-1, with a possible D match to TRBD1 (5 bases). The germline CDR1 and CDR2 sequences are SNHLY and FYNNEI. The CDR3 loop spans 14 amino acids. Trimming stripped 5 bases from V and 0 bases from J, with 10 bases between. The CDR3 DNA sequence: TGTGCCAGCAGTCCGGGACCGGTGAACACTGAAGCTTTCTTT. Amino acids: CASSPGPVNTEAFF.

V gene TRBV29-1 combines with J gene TRBJ2-3; TRBD1 matches at 8 bases. CDR3 length: 16 residues. With 4 bases clipped from V and 0 bases from J, the junction kept 9 bases outside the gene matches. The germline V gene has CDR1 SQVTM and CDR2 ANQGSEA. CDR3 in amino acids: CSVGRGTGVSTDTQYF. CDR3 DNA: TGCAGCGTTGGACGGGGGACAGGCGTTAGCACAGATACGCAGTATTTT.